The rows below give T cell receptor beta chains drawn from one sample of a study of blood T cell repertoires in COVID-19. Profiling relied on immunoSEQ multiplex PCR, and the TCRdb table lists in-frame clones only, not all of them. The table records about 120,000 clones, around 80% of them present only once. Sequencing input: peripheral blood. The receptor source for this set is a woman in her fifties or sixties with acute or convalescent COVID-19. Both conserved end residues are part of each CDR3. Each record gives: J gene, clone size, D gene, V gene, CDR3 protein, CDR3 DNA. D genes are given only for firm matches. Clone size is not always given. Where it is, it says once, few, many or a class for expanded clones.

j_gene: TRBJ2-7; abundance: -; d_gene: TRBD2; v_gene: TRBV11-2; CDR3aa: CASSRGLAGNYEQYF; CDR3nt: TGTGCCAGCAGCCGCGGACTAGCGGGAAACTACGAGCAGTACTTC
j_gene: TRBJ1-4; abundance: -; d_gene: -; v_gene: TRBV4-2; CDR3aa: CASSQIQATNEKLFF; CDR3nt: TGTGCCAGCAGCCAAATCCAGGCAACTAATGAAAAACTGTTTTTT
j_gene: TRBJ2-1; abundance: -; d_gene: TRBD2; v_gene: TRBV28; CDR3aa: CASSPALYRLAEHNEQFF; CDR3nt: TGTGCCAGCAGTCCTGCCCTCTATCGACTAGCGGAACACAATGAGCAGTTCTTC
j_gene: TRBJ2-3; abundance: once; d_gene: -; v_gene: TRBV9; CDR3aa: CASSVGRGGGHTDTQYF; CDR3nt: TGTGCCAGCAGCGTAGGCCGTGGCGGGGGCCACACAGATACGCAGTATTTT
j_gene: TRBJ1-1; abundance: -; d_gene: -; v_gene: TRBV19; CDR3aa: CASSIGGNAEAFF; CDR3nt: TGTGCCAGTAGTATTGGGGGGAACGCTGAAGCTTTCTTT
j_gene: TRBJ2-7; abundance: few; d_gene: -; v_gene: TRBV27; CDR3aa: CASSLPDGLPHEQYF; CDR3nt: TGTGCCAGCAGTTTACCAGATGGACTTCCCCACGAGCAGTACTTC
j_gene: TRBJ2-1; abundance: -; d_gene: TRBD2; v_gene: TRBV19; CDR3aa: CASSLSGRVNEQFF; CDR3nt: TGTGCCAGTAGTTTAAGCGGGAGGGTCAATGAGCAGTTCTTC
j_gene: TRBJ2-1; abundance: -; d_gene: -; v_gene: TRBV7-2; CDR3aa: CASSSDQYKQFF; CDR3nt: TGTGCCAGCAGCTCAGATCAGTATAAGCAGTTCTTC
j_gene: TRBJ1-2; abundance: -; d_gene: TRBD1; v_gene: TRBV4-1; CDR3aa: CASSQGQGSVYGYTF; CDR3nt: TGCGCCAGCAGCCAGGGACAGGGCTCGGTTTATGGCTACACCTTC
j_gene: TRBJ1-2; abundance: once; d_gene: TRBD1; v_gene: TRBV5-1; CDR3aa: CASSFRTGGNGYTF; CDR3nt: TGCGCCAGCAGCTTTAGAACAGGGGGAAATGGCTACACCTTC
j_gene: TRBJ1-4; abundance: -; d_gene: TRBD1; v_gene: TRBV15; CDR3aa: CATSRVQTGGSEKLFF; CDR3nt: TGTGCCACCAGCAGAGTGCAGACAGGGGGCTCTGAAAAACTGTTTTTT
j_gene: TRBJ2-1; abundance: -; d_gene: TRBD2; v_gene: TRBV6-2/TRBV6-3; CDR3aa: CASSYLGTSGGWFSNEQFF; CDR3nt: TGTGCCAGCAGTTACTTAGGGACTAGCGGGGGGTGGTTCTCGAATGAGCAGTTCTTC
j_gene: TRBJ1-2; abundance: -; d_gene: TRBD1; v_gene: TRBV6-1; CDR3aa: CASSEGRDSFNYGYTF; CDR3nt: TGTGCCAGCAGTGAAGGCCGGGACAGTTTTAACTATGGCTACACCTTC
j_gene: TRBJ2-4; abundance: -; d_gene: -; v_gene: TRBV10-3; CDR3aa: CAISESQAAKNIQYF; CDR3nt: TGTGCCATCAGTGAGTCACAGGCGGCCAAAAACATTCAGTACTTC
j_gene: TRBJ1-3; abundance: -; d_gene: TRBD1; v_gene: TRBV5-1; CDR3aa: CASSPEGQGAGNTIYF; CDR3nt: TGCGCCAGCAGCCCGGAAGGACAGGGAGCTGGAAACACCATATATTTT
j_gene: TRBJ1-1; abundance: -; d_gene: -; v_gene: TRBV10-2; CDR3aa: CASSVTGLAEAFF; CDR3nt: TGCGCCAGCAGTGTAACAGGGCTCGCTGAAGCTTTCTTT
j_gene: TRBJ2-5; abundance: -; d_gene: -; v_gene: TRBV6-5; CDR3aa: CASSGFQGTQETRYF; CDR3nt: TGTGCCAGCAGCGGATTCCAGGGGACCCAAGAGACCCGGTACTTC
j_gene: TRBJ2-5; abundance: many; d_gene: TRBD2; v_gene: TRBV25-1; CDR3aa: CASSDSVAGGETQYF; CDR3nt: TGTGCCAGCAGCGACTCGGTAGCGGGGGGCGAGACCCAGTACTTC
j_gene: TRBJ2-1; abundance: once; d_gene: -; v_gene: TRBV5-1; CDR3aa: CASSFGAPIVNEQFF; CDR3nt: TGCGCCAGCAGCTTTGGAGCGCCGATTGTAAATGAGCAGTTCTTC
j_gene: TRBJ1-2; abundance: -; d_gene: -; v_gene: TRBV19; CDR3aa: CASSIDRVSVYGYTF; CDR3nt: TGTGCCAGTAGTATAGATCGCGTCAGCGTCTATGGCTACACCTTC